This is a list of T cell receptor beta chains from one sample in a study of spatial heterogeneity in lung cancer. Via MiXCR, TCRdb re-called the 5' RACE reads, giving one row per CDR3 protein. The data hold more than 25,000 distinct CDR3 sequences, with 4.5% to 7.5% observed a single time. The sample in question was PBMCs, obtained at follow-up. These receptors were obtained from a male donor with early-stage non-small cell lung cancer. CDR3s include the opening cysteine and the closing phenylalanine or tryptophan. D genes are given only for firm matches. Clone size appears in some rows only: once, few, many, or a class for an expanded clone.

size: -; D: -; J: TRBJ1-6; V: TRBV12-3/TRBV12-4; CDR3: CASSFRFNSPLHF; DNA: TGTGCCAGCAGTTTCAGATTCAATTCACCCCTCCACTTT
size: few; D: -; J: TRBJ1-1; V: TRBV16; CDR3: CASSQPGGGPNTEAFF; DNA: TGTGCCAGCAGCCAACCGGGGGGCGGCCCTAACACTGAAGCTTTCTTT
size: many; D: TRBD2; J: TRBJ2-3; V: TRBV6-5; CDR3: CASSRLAGGSSDTQYF; DNA: TGTGCCAGCAGCCGGCTAGCGGGAGGCTCTTCAGATACGCAGTATTTT
size: many; D: TRBD1; J: TRBJ2-5; V: TRBV7-9; CDR3: CASSAQGTAQETQYF; DNA: TGTGCCAGCAGCGCACAGGGGACAGCCCAAGAGACCCAGTACTTC
size: many; D: TRBD1; J: TRBJ2-1; V: TRBV18; CDR3: CASSPVGTVYNEQFF; DNA: TGTGCCAGCTCACCCGTCGGGACAGTCTACAATGAGCAGTTCTTC
size: many; D: TRBD1; J: TRBJ1-5; V: TRBV4-2; CDR3: CASSPADRDGGQPQHF; DNA: TGTGCCAGCAGCCCAGCGGACAGGGACGGCGGACAGCCCCAGCATTTT
size: few; D: TRBD2; J: TRBJ2-2; V: TRBV12-3/TRBV12-4; CDR3: CASTTSGTGELFF; DNA: TGTGCCAGCACCACTAGCGGGACCGGGGAGCTGTTTTTT
size: few; D: -; J: TRBJ2-5; V: TRBV12-3/TRBV12-4; CDR3: CASSGRQVGKTQYF; DNA: TGTGCCAGCAGTGGACGCCAGGTCGGAAAGACCCAGTACTTC
size: many; D: TRBD2; J: TRBJ2-1; V: TRBV6-5; CDR3: CASSMGGEQFF; DNA: TGTGCCAGCAGCATGGGGGGGGAGCAGTTCTTC
size: -; D: TRBD2; J: TRBJ2-3; V: TRBV7-8; CDR3: CASSLAGISWTSGRMRWTDTQYF; DNA: TGTGCCAGCAGCTTAGCAGGAATCAGTTGGACTAGCGGGAGAATGAGGTGGACAGATACGCAGTATTTT
size: many; D: -; J: TRBJ2-7; V: TRBV5-1; CDR3: CASSPGQNYEQYF; DNA: TGCGCCAGCAGCCCCGGACAGAACTACGAGCAGTACTTC
size: many; D: -; J: TRBJ2-3; V: TRBV12-3/TRBV12-4; CDR3: CASRDLRGTDTQYF; DNA: TGTGCCAGCAGAGACCTACGAGGCACAGATACGCAGTATTTT
size: many; D: TRBD1; J: TRBJ2-2; V: TRBV19; CDR3: CASIRSGGWTGELFF; DNA: TGTGCCAGTATCCGATCAGGGGGATGGACCGGGGAGCTGTTTTTT
size: many; D: TRBD1; J: TRBJ1-5; V: TRBV5-1; CDR3: CASSVGQGPNQPQHF; DNA: TGCGCCAGCAGCGTGGGACAGGGACCCAATCAGCCCCAGCATTTT
size: -; D: TRBD1; J: TRBJ1-2; V: TRBV20-1; CDR3: CSAKSRQGHLNYGYTF; DNA: TGCAGTGCTAAAAGCCGACAGGGCCACCTAAACTATGGCTACACCTTC
size: medium-sized; D: -; J: TRBJ2-5; V: TRBV29-1; CDR3: CSVPTASQETQYF; DNA: TGCAGCGTTCCAACAGCTAGCCAAGAGACCCAGTACTTC
size: many; D: -; J: TRBJ2-1; V: TRBV10-3; CDR3: CATLRGPVGSYNEQFF; DNA: TGTGCCACCCTCCGGGGGCCGGTAGGGTCCTACAATGAGCAGTTCTTC
size: few; D: -; J: TRBJ2-2; V: TRBV12-3/TRBV12-4; CDR3: CASSQGWELFF; DNA: TGTGCCAGCAGTCAGGGATGGGAGCTGTTTTTT
size: many; D: -; J: TRBJ2-7; V: TRBV2; CDR3: CASSDTYEQYF; DNA: TGTGCCAGCAGTGATACCTACGAGCAGTACTTC
size: many; D: -; J: TRBJ2-1; V: TRBV4-1; CDR3: CASSQRSGAEQFF; DNA: TGCGCCAGCAGCCAGAGGTCCGGGGCCGAGCAGTTCTTC
size: many; D: -; J: TRBJ2-2; V: TRBV7-2; CDR3: CASSLEGSTGELFF; DNA: TGTGCCAGCAGCTTGGAGGGATCCACCGGGGAGCTGTTTTTT
size: many; D: -; J: TRBJ2-1; V: TRBV9; CDR3: CASSARGGDEQFF; DNA: TGTGCCAGCAGCGCGCGCGGGGGCGATGAGCAGTTCTTC
size: many; D: TRBD1; J: TRBJ1-1; V: TRBV7-3; CDR3: CASSLRTGEGSEAFF; DNA: TGTGCCAGCAGCTTACGGACAGGGGAGGGATCTGAAGCTTTCTTT
size: -; D: -; J: TRBJ2-3; V: TRBV5-1; CDR3: CASSLGRAGDTQYF; DNA: TGCGCCAGCAGCTTGGGCAGGGCTGGAGATACGCAGTATTTT
size: many; D: TRBD1; J: TRBJ1-1; V: TRBV7-9; CDR3: CASSPRTGENTEAFF; DNA: TGTGCCAGCAGCCCCCGGACAGGCGAGAACACTGAAGCTTTCTTT
size: few; D: -; J: TRBJ2-1; V: TRBV12-3/TRBV12-4; CDR3: CASSWSNEQFF; DNA: TGTGCCAGCAGTTGGAGCAATGAGCAGTTCTTC
size: many; D: -; J: TRBJ2-6; V: TRBV7-8; CDR3: CASSLVPFSGANVLTF; DNA: TGTGCCAGCAGCTTAGTCCCGTTCTCTGGGGCCAACGTCCTGACTTTC
size: many; D: -; J: TRBJ1-2; V: TRBV14; CDR3: CASSETNGVYGYTF; DNA: TGTGCCAGCAGCGAAACAAATGGGGTCTATGGCTACACCTTC
size: many; D: TRBD2; J: TRBJ2-5; V: TRBV7-2; CDR3: CASSLNSGIGETQYF; DNA: TGTGCCAGCAGCTTGAATAGCGGGATCGGGGAGACCCAGTACTTC
size: -; D: TRBD2; J: TRBJ2-7; V: TRBV12-3/TRBV12-4; CDR3: CASSSLKRGVYEQYF; DNA: TGTGCCAGCAGTTCCCTTAAGCGGGGGGTTTACGAGCAGTACTTC
size: -; D: -; J: TRBJ1-5; V: TRBV20-1; CDR3: CSARARTPEESNQPQHF; DNA: TGCAGTGCTAGAGCGCGTACCCCGGAGGAGAGCAATCAGCCCCAGCATTTT
size: medium-sized; D: TRBD1; J: TRBJ2-1; V: TRBV29-1; CDR3: CSTGQRNEQFF; DNA: TGCAGCACGGGACAGAGGAATGAGCAGTTCTTC
size: many; D: -; J: TRBJ2-2; V: TRBV7-3; CDR3: CASSSGTAGTGELFF; DNA: TGTGCCAGCAGCTCCGGGACGGCCGGTACCGGGGAGCTGTTTTTT
size: few; D: -; J: TRBJ1-5; V: TRBV10-3; CDR3: CAIRDGEHQPQHF; DNA: TGTGCCATCCGGGACGGCGAGCATCAGCCCCAGCATTTT
size: many; D: TRBD1; J: TRBJ1-2; V: TRBV12-3/TRBV12-4; CDR3: CASSSQGTHLF; DNA: TGTGCCAGCAGTTCACAGGGGACCCACCTCTTC
size: many; D: TRBD2; J: TRBJ2-1; V: TRBV6-5; CDR3: CASSYSSGSVQGQECEQFF; DNA: TGTGCCAGCAGTTACTCTAGCGGGAGCGTTCAGGGCCAGGAGTGTGAGCAGTTCTTC
size: -; D: -; J: TRBJ1-1; V: TRBV27; CDR3: CASSLWGGGEAFF; DNA: TGTGCCAGCAGTTTATGGGGGGGTGGTGAAGCTTTCTTT
size: medium-sized; D: -; J: TRBJ1-1; V: TRBV20-1; CDR3: CSAQNRDQGTHQAFF; DNA: TGCAGTGCCCAGAACCGGGACCAAGGAACCCATCAAGCTTTCTTT
size: -; D: TRBD1; J: TRBJ2-3; V: TRBV7-9; CDR3: CASSSDRLVKTDTQYF; DNA: TGTGCCAGCAGCTCGGACAGGCTGGTAAAAACAGATACGCAGTATTTT
size: few; D: -; J: TRBJ1-5; V: TRBV7-2; CDR3: CASSLKVPGNQPQHF; DNA: TGTGCCAGCAGCTTAAAAGTTCCAGGCAATCAGCCCCAGCATTTT
size: -; D: TRBD2; J: TRBJ2-1; V: TRBV7-2; CDR3: CASSLEAGVTYNEQFF; DNA: TGTGCCAGCAGCTTAGAGGCGGGAGTGACCTACAATGAGCAGTTCTTC
size: many; D: -; J: TRBJ2-1; V: TRBV7-2; CDR3: CASSLSRSSYNEQFF; DNA: TGTGCCAGCAGCTTAAGTCGTAGCTCCTACAATGAGCAGTTCTTC
size: many; D: -; J: TRBJ2-1; V: TRBV3-1; CDR3: CASSQGALNSYNEQFF; DNA: TGTGCCAGCAGCCAAGGCGCCCTAAACTCCTACAATGAGCAGTTCTTC
size: many; D: -; J: TRBJ2-5; V: TRBV7-7; CDR3: CASSLGGPGAETQYF; DNA: TGTGCTAGCAGCTTAGGCGGGCCCGGGGCCGAGACCCAGTACTTC
size: few; D: -; J: TRBJ1-4; V: TRBV7-9; CDR3: CASSPQQEKLFF; DNA: TGTGCCAGCAGCCCCCAACAGGAAAAACTGTTTTTT
size: many; D: TRBD2; J: TRBJ2-5; V: TRBV7-2; CDR3: CASSQNSGEETQYF; DNA: TGTGCCAGCAGCCAGAATAGCGGGGAAGAGACCCAGTACTTC
size: many; D: TRBD2; J: TRBJ2-2; V: TRBV5-4; CDR3: CASFRTSGGPNTGELFF; DNA: TGTGCCAGCTTCCGGACTAGCGGGGGCCCGAACACCGGGGAGCTGTTTTTT
size: many; D: TRBD2; J: TRBJ2-3; V: TRBV6-2/TRBV6-3; CDR3: CASSNGLAGTDTQYF; DNA: TGTGCCAGCAGCAACGGACTAGCGGGCACAGATACGCAGTATTTT